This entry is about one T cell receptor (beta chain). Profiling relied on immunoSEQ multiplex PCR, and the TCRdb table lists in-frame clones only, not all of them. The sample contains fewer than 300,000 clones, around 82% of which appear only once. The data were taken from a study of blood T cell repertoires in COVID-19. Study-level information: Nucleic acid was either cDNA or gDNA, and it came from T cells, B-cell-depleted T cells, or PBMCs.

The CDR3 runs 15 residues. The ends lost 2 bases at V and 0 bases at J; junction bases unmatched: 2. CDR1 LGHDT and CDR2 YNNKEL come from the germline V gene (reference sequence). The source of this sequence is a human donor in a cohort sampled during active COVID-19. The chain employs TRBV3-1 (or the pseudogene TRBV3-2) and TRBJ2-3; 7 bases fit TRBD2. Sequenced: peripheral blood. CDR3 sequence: CASSQRAGSTDTQYF. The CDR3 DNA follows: TGTGCCAGCAGCCAAAGAGCGGGGAGCACAGATACGCAGTATTTT.